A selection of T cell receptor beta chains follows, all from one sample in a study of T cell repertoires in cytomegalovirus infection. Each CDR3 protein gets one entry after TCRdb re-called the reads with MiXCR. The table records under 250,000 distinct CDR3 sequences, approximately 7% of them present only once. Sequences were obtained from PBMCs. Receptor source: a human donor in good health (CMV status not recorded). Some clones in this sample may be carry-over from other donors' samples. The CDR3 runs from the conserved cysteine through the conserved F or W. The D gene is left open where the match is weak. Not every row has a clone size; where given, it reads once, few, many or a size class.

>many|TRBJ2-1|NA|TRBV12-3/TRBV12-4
CASRLGLLDNNEQFF
TGTGCCAGCCGGTTGGGACTCCTCGACAACAATGAGCAGTTCTTC
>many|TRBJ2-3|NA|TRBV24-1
CATSDRRGRDTQYF
TGTGCCACCAGTGACCGCAGGGGAAGAGATACGCAGTATTTT
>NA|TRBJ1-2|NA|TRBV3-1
CASRSPSSPGNRGYTF
TGTGCCAGCAGGAGCCCCTCATCCCCGGGGAACCGTGGCTACACCTTC
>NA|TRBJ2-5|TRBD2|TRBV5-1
CASSLGPSVILAGNETQYF
TGCGCCAGCAGCTTGGGGCCGTCTGTGATACTAGCGGGGAACGAGACCCAGTACTTC
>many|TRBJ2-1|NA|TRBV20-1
CSASPPRVGEQFF
TGCAGTGCTAGCCCCCCTAGGGTGGGTGAGCAGTTCTTC
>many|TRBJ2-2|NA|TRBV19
CASRPAYRTNTGELFF
TGTGCCAGCAGGCCCGCCTACCGAACGAACACCGGGGAGCTGTTTTTT
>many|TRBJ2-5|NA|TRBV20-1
CSAIGQGSWDTQYF
TGCAGTGCTATTGGTCAGGGGAGTTGGGATACCCAGTACTTC
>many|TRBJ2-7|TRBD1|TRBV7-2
CASSSVGTGANEQYF
TGTGCCAGCAGCTCCGTCGGGACAGGGGCTAACGAGCAGTACTTC
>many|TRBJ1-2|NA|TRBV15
CATAGRLNYGYTF
TGTGCCACTGCAGGGAGGTTGAACTATGGCTACACCTTC
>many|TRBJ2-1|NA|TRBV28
CASKRANEQFF
TGTGCCAGCAAGCGAGCTAATGAGCAGTTCTTC
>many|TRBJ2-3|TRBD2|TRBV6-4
CASSAESGGGTDTQYF
TGTGCCAGCAGTGCGGAGTCTGGCGGGGGGACAGATACGCAGTATTTT
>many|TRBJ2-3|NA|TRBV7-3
CASSSPAAGASTDTQYF
TGTGCCAGCAGCTCCCCGGCGGCGGGGGCAAGCACAGATACGCAGTATTTT
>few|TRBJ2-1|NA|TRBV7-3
CASSLIGGSEQFF
TGTGCCAGCAGCTTAATTGGGGGGAGTGAGCAGTTCTTC
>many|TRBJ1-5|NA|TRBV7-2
CASSLQSQGSNQPQHF
TGTGCCAGCAGCTTACAATCACAAGGGAGCAATCAGCCCCAGCATTTT
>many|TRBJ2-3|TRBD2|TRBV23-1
CASSQDGGGSIFTDTQYF
TGCGCCAGCAGTCAGGACGGCGGGGGGTCCATCTTCACAGATACGCAGTATTTT
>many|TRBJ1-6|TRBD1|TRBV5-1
CASSGTEINSPLHF
TGCGCCAGCAGCGGGACAGAGATTAATTCACCCCTCCACTTT
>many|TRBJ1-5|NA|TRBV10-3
CAISPDTGSNQPQHF
TGTGCCATCAGCCCCGACACTGGGAGCAATCAGCCCCAGCATTTT
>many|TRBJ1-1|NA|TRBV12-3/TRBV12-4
CASSLRVGPMNTEAFF
TGTGCCAGCAGTTTAAGGGTGGGGCCTATGAACACTGAAGCTTTCTTT
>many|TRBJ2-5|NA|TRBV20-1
CSASDHQYF
TGCAGTGCTTCGGACCACCAGTACTTC
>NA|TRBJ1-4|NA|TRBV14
CASSQDWGEKLFF
TGTGCCAGCAGCCAAGATTGGGGCGAAAAACTGTTTTTT
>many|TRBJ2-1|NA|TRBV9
CASSVVGESYNEQFF
TGTGCCAGCAGCGTAGTGGGGGAGTCCTACAATGAGCAGTTCTTC
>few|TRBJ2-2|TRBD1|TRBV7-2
CASSPRGGQGANTGELFF
TGTGCCAGCAGCCCCCGGGGGGGACAGGGGGCGAACACCGGGGAGCTGTTTTTT
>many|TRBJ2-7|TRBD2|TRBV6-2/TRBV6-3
CASSYGLAGGSEQYF
TGTGCCAGCAGTTACGGACTAGCGGGGGGGTCCGAGCAGTACTTC